This entry lists 5 T cell receptor beta chains sequenced from one sample in a study of T cells after yellow fever vaccination. TCRdb independently ran MiXCR on the 5' RACE reads; one entry per CDR3 protein. Here the sample spans about 25,000 distinct CDR3 sequences, around 3.5% being singletons. Sequencing used PBMCs, either bulk or a sorted T-cell subset (CD4+, CD8+, memory, or dextramer-sorted; not recorded which), obtained 45 days after the first yellow fever vaccination. The source of these receptors is a man aged 18 to 29 who received the YFV17D yellow fever vaccine.

This clonotype is deemed medium-sized. The chain couples TRBV7-2 to TRBJ2-5; 13 bases line up with TRBD2. V shed 1 base, J shed 2 bases, and the junction held 4 bases outside the gene matches. CDR3 length: 17 residues. In germline, CDR1 is SGHTA, CDR2 FQGNSA. The CDR3 sequence is CASSLVGLAGNQETQYF. The CDR3 DNA sequence: TGTGCCAGCAGCTTAGTGGGACTAGCGGGGAATCAAGAGACCCAGTACTTC.

This clonotype was seen many times. This chain links TRBV18 with TRBJ2-3; D could derive from TRBD1 or TRBD2 (5 bases each). Trimming pared 3 bases from V and 2 bases from J, leaving 9 bases between. The CDR3 has 14 residues. CDR1 is KGHSH, CDR2 LQKENI, per germline. The CDR3 region is CASSPGTVTDTQYF. The CDR3 coding sequence is TGTGCCAGCTCACCGGGGACGGTCACAGATACGCAGTATTTT.

Notes on this clonotype: Mismatch with germline at one junction end may stem from a read error. The chain joins TRBV20-1 to TRBJ1-6; 7 bases are shared with TRBD1. This CDR3 is built from 17 residues. Germline lookup yields CDR1 DFQATT and CDR2 SNEGSKA (reference sequence). CDR3 region: CCARERGRNSFNSPLHF. CDR3 in DNA: TGCTGTGCTAGAGAAAGGGGGCGAAATTCGTTCAATTCACCCCTCCACTTT.

There are many counts of this clonotype. The V and J genes are TRBV27 and TRBJ1-5, with a weak D call TRBD1 (5 bases). The CDR3 length is 17 residues. Germline V CDR1 and CDR2: MNHEY, SMNVEV (reference sequence). The V gene lost 6 bases and the J gene lost 1 base, with 19 bases spanning the gap. This chain's CDR3 is CASSRGGALLSNQPQHF. The CDR3 DNA follows: TGTGCCAGCAGCCGAGGAGGGGCCCTACTGAGCAATCAGCCCCAGCATTTT.

This clonotype was counted many times. This chain links TRBV19 with TRBJ1-2, with D possibly being TRBD1 (5 bases). Looked up from germline, CDR1 is LNHDA and CDR2 is SQIVND (reference sequence). Trimming shortened V by 6 bases and J by 4 bases, and 18 bases separated the two germline ends. This CDR3 is built from 15 residues. The CDR3 reads CASRGSGFRRYGYTF. CDR3 nucleotide sequence: TGTGCCAGTAGGGGATCAGGGTTTCGGCGCTATGGCTACACCTTC.